This T cell receptor beta chain emerged from a study of OX40 agonist ivuxolimab in advanced cancers. Study summary: Dose-escalation cases comprised hepatocellular carcinoma, melanoma, renal cell or head and neck cancer. At about 82% male, the cohort had a mean age of 60 years, ranging from about 23 to 79.

This clone was counted a few times. No antigen is known for it. Findings and limits, study-wide: At 0.1 to 3.0 mg/kg, CD4+ and CD8+ blood T cells expanded clonally by week 6.

Here immunoSEQ multiplex PCR was the method, and the copy in TCRdb shows in-frame clones only, minus some. The sample yields tens of thousands of clones, about 89% seen once. Blood was sampled at baseline, cycle 4 day 1, and cycle 7 day 1. The sequence was obtained from an adult with an advanced solid tumor such as melanoma, head and neck, liver or kidney cancer. The sample here was CD4+ or CD8+ T cells sorted from blood, taken in a trial of the OX40 agonist ivuxolimab.

As DNA, the CDR3 is TGTGCCAGCTCACCAGAACGGACAGGGAACGAGCAGTACTTC. Protein product: CASSPERTGNEQYF. The chain uses TRBV18 and TRBJ2-7, with 8 bases aligning to TRBD1. The trim removed 2 bases at V and 5 bases at J, leaving 5 bases unmatched. This CDR3 region has 14 residues. Germline CDR1 KGHSH, CDR2 LQKENI.